The clone carrying this T cell receptor beta chain was seen just once. Its cognate antigen is unknown. This sample was taken from a study of cytomegalovirus exposure and HLA in healthy donors. The length of the CDR3 is 19 residues. Trimming at V came to 4 bases and at J to 12 bases, leaving 21 bases not matched to a gene. CDR1 and CDR2 (germline): LGHNT, FRNRAP. Use of 60 Vbeta and 13 Jbeta primers characterized the PCR. Clones were sequenced by immunoSEQ multiplex PCR, and TCRdb holds only the in-frame ones, with some missing. The repertoire holds 140,000 or so clones, with roughly 80% as singletons. The study's findings and limits: There were reportedly fewer N-insertions in an Asian-associated ancestry cluster than the roughly 680-donor mean, in a later analysis.

The sequencing sample was made of PBMCs. This receptor was identified in a woman aged 40 to 55 in good health and CMV-seronegative. This chain uses TRBV12-5 with TRBJ2-1; 13 positions agree with TRBD2. The CDR3 DNA reads TGTGCTAGTGGTTCCAATGGGCGGACTAGCGGGAGCACCCCTCTTTGGCAGTTCTTC. As protein: CASGSNGRTSGSTPLWQFF.